Given below is one TCR beta chain in context. Its matching antigen is unknown. Each CDR3 protein gets one entry after TCRdb re-called the 5' RACE reads with MiXCR. The top ten clones hold 3.5% to 4% of a sample with around 37,000 distinct CDR3 sequences, over 25% of them seen once. Overall study results and limits: Tumor memory CD4+ T cell TCR gene usage was found to cluster with blood and lymph node memory CD4+ cells and with lymph node naive CD4+ cells.

This CDR3 has 16 amino acids. The ends lost 3 bases at V and 6 bases at J; junction bases unmatched: 10. Germline V gene lookup returns CDR1 SGDLS and CDR2 YYNGEE. Memory CD4+ cells were defined as CD4+CD45RO+CD25-. This sequence joins TRBV9 and TRBJ2-2, with TRBD1 matching over 8 bases. This sequence originates from a female donor with breast cancer. Material: memory CD4+ T cells sorted from a lymph node. The subset here: memory CD4+ T cells, CD4+CD45RO+CD25-. As DNA, the CDR3 is TGTGCCAGCAGCGGGCAGGGGGCGCTTCTCGCCGGGGAGCTGTTTTTT. It specifies CASSGQGALLAGELFF.